The clone carrying this TCR beta chain was seen only a few times. The antigen remains undetermined. In the PCR, 60 Vbeta and 13 Jbeta primers were used. Measured with immunoSEQ multiplex PCR; TCRdb has only the in-frame clones, and not every one. Among 100,000 to 150,000 clones listed, approximately 8.8% were seen once. The CDR3 extends over 15 amino acids. Germline assignment: CDR1 MNHEY and CDR2 SMNVEV (reference sequence). Trimming took 2 bases from V and 5 from J; bases not matched to a gene: 6. The data were taken from a study of cytomegalovirus exposure and HLA in healthy donors. On the study more broadly: Samples from HLA-typed donors yielded 65 million to 85 million unique TCRs in an early data release.

Study outcomes and limitations: For most TCR beta V segments, an earlier analysis put the productive rate at about 87% or about 30% of the time.

The sequence derives from a middle-aged man in good health and CMV-seronegative. The V and J genes are TRBV27 and TRBJ2-3, with 8 bases that match TRBD2. The sequenced sample was PBMCs. The CDR3 region is CASSLGRGVVDTQYF. The CDR3 nucleotides read TGTGCCAGCAGTTTAGGGCGGGGGGTAGTAGATACGCAGTATTTT.